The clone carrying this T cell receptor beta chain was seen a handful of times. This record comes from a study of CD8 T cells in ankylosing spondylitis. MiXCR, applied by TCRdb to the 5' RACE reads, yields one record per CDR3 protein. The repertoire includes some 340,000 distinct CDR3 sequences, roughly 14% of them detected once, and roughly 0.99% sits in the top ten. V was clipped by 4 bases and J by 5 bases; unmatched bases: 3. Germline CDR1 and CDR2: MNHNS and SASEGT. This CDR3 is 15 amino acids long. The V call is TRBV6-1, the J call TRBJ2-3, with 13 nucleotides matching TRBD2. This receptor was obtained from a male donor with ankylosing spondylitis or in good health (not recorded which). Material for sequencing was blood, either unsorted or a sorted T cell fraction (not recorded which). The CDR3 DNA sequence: TGTGCCAGCAGTGCACTAGCGGGGGGGCAAGATACGCAGTATTTT. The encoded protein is CASSALAGGQDTQYF.